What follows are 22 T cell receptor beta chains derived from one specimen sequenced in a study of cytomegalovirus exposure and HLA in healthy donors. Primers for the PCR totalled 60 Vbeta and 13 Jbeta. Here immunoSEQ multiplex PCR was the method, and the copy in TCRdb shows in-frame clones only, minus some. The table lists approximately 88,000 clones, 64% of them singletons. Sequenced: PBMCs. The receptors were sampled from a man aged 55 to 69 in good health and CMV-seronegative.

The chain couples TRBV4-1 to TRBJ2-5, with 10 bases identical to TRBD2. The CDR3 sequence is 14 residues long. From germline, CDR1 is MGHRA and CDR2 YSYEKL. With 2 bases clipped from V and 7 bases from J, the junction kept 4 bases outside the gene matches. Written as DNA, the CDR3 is TGCGCCAGCAGCCAATCCGGGACTAGCGTGACCCAGTACTTC. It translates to CASSQSGTSVTQYF.

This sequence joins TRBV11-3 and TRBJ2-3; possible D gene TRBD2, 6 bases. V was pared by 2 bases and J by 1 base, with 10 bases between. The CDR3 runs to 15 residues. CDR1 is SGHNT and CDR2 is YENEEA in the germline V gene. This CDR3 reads CASSLSGGGTDTQYF. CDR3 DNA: TGTGCCAGCAGCTTATCGGGCGGGGGCACAGATACGCAGTATTTT.

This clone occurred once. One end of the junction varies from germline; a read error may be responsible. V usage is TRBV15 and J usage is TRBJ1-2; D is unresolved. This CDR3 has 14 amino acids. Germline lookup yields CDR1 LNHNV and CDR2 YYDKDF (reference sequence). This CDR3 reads CATSRVGTAMADAF. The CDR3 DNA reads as TGTGCCACCAGCAGAGTTGGAACAGCTATGGCTGACGCCTTC.

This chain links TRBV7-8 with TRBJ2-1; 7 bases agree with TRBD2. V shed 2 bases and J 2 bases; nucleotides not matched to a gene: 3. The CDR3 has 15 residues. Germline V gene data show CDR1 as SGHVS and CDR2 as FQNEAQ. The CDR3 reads CASSLLGGTYNEQFF. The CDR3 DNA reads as TGTGCCAGCAGCTTATTGGGGGGGACCTACAATGAGCAGTTCTTC.

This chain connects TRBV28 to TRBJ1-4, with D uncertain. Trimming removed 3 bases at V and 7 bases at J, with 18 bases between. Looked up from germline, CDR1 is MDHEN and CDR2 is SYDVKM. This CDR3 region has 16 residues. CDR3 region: CASSLIEGSGGEKLFF. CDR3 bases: TGTGCCAGCAGTTTGATCGAGGGAAGTGGAGGTGAAAAACTGTTTTTT.

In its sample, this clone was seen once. The CDR3 nucleotides read TGTGCCAGCAGTGAAATGCTAGCGGGAGTCTACGAGCAGTACTTC. Translation gives CASSEMLAGVYEQYF. The gene calls are TRBV6-1 and TRBJ2-7; TRBD2 aligns across 10 bases. The J segment lost 3 bases and the V segment lost 2 bases, leaving 4 bases of the junction unmatched. The CDR3 spans 15 residues. Germline V lookup: CDR1 MNHNS, CDR2 SASEGT.

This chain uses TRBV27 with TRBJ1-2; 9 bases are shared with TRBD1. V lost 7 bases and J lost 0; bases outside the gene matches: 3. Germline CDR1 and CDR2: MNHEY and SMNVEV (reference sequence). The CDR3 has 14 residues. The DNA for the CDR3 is TGTGCCAGCAAACAGGGGGCAGCTAACTATGGCTACACCTTC. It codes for CASKQGAANYGYTF.

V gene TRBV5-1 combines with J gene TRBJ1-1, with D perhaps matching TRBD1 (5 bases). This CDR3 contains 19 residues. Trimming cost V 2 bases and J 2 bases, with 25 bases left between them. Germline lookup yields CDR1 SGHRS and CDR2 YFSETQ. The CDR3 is CASSFPKGKGKGTNTEAFF. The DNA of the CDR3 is TGCGCCAGCAGCTTCCCAAAGGGAAAAGGGAAGGGGACTAACACTGAAGCTTTCTTT.

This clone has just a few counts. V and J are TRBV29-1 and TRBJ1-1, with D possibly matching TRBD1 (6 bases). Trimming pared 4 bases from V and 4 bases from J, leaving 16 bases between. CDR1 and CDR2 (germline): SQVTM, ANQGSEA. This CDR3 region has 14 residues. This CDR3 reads CSVVGHLMGTEAFF. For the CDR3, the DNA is TGCAGCGTTGTGGGACATCTGATGGGCACTGAAGCTTTCTTT.

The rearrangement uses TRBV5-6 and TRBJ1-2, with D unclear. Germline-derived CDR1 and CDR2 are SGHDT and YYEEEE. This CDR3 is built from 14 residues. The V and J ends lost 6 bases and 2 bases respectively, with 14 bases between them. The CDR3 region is CASTTGLANYGYTF. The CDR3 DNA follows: TGTGCCAGCACCACGGGTCTGGCGAACTATGGCTACACCTTC.

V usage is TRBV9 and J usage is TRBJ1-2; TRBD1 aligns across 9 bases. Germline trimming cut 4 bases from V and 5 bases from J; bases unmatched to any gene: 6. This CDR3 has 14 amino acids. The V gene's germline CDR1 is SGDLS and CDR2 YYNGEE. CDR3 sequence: CASSSTDRGYGYTF. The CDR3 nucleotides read TGTGCCAGCAGCTCCACGGACAGGGGATATGGCTACACCTTC.

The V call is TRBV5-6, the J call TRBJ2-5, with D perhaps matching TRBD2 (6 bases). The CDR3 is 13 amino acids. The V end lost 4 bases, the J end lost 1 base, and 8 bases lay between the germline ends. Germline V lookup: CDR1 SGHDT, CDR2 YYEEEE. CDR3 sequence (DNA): TGTGCCAGCAGCGGGGACTTCCAAGAGACCCAGTACTTC. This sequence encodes CASSGDFQETQYF.

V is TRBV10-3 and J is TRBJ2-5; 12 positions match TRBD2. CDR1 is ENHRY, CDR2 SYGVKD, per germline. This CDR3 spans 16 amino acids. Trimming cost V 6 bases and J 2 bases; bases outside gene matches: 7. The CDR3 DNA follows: TGTGCCATCAGCGGTCCTAGCGGGGGGGAGCAAGAGACCCAGTACTTC. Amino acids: CAISGPSGGEQETQYF.

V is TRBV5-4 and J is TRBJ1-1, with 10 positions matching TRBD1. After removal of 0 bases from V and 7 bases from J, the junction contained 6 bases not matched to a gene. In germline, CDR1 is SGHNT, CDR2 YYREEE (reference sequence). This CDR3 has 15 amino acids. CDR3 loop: CASSLVDRGRDEAFF. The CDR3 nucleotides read TGTGCCAGCAGCTTGGTTGACAGGGGGCGGGATGAAGCTTTCTTT. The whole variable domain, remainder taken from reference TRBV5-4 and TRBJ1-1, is ETGVTQSPTHLIKTRGQQVTLRCSSQSGHNTVSWYQQALGQGPQFIFQYYREEENGRGNFPPRFSGLQFPNYSSELNVNALELDDSALYLCASSLVDRGRDEAFFGQGTRLTVV.

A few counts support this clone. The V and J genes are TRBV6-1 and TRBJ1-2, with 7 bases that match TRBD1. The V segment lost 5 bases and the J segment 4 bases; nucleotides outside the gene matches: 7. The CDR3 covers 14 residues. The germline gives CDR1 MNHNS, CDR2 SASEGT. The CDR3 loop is CASSSTGTAYGYTF. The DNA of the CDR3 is TGTGCCAGCAGTTCCACCGGGACAGCCTATGGCTACACCTTC.

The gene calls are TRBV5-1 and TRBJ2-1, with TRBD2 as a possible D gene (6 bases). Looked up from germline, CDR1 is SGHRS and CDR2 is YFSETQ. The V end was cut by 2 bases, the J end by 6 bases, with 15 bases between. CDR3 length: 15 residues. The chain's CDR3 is CASSFLSGRVNEQFF. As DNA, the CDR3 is TGCGCCAGCAGCTTCCTTAGCGGCAGGGTCAATGAGCAGTTCTTC.

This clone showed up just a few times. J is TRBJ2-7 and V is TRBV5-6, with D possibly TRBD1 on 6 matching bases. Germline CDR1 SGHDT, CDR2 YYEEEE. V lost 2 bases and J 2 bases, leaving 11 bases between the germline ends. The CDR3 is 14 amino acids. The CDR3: CASSLDRFAYEQYF. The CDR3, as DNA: TGTGCCAGCAGCTTAGACAGGTTTGCCTACGAGCAGTACTTC.

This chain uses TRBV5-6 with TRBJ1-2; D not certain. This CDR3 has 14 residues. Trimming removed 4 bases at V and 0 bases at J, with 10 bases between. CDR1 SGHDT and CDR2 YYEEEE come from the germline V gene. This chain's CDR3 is CASSHGLANYGYTF. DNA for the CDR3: TGTGCCAGCAGCCACGGACTCGCTAACTATGGCTACACCTTC.

The CDR3 DNA sequence: TGTGCCAGCAGCCCAAAGACACCAAGAATGAACACTGAAGCTTTCTTT. Its translation: CASSPKTPRMNTEAFF. This sequence joins TRBV7-8 and TRBJ1-1; D ambiguous. Trimming left V 5 bases short and J 0 bases short, with 16 bases between. From germline, CDR1 is SGHVS and CDR2 FQNEAQ. The CDR3 is 16 amino acids. The variable domain in full, with the rest retrieved from reference TRBV7-8 and TRBJ1-1, is GAGVSQSPRYKVAKRGQDVALRCDPISGHVSLFWYQQALGQGPEFLTYFQNEAQLDKSGLPSDRFFAERPEGSVSTLKIQRTQQEDSAVYLCASSPKTPRMNTEAFFGQGTRLTVV.

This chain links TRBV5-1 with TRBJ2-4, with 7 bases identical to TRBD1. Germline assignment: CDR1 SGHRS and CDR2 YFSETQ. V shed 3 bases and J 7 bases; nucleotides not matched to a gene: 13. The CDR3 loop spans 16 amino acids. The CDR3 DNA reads TGCGCCAGCAGCTCCCAGACAGGGCCTATTGGTAACATTCAGTACTTC. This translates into CASSSQTGPIGNIQYF.

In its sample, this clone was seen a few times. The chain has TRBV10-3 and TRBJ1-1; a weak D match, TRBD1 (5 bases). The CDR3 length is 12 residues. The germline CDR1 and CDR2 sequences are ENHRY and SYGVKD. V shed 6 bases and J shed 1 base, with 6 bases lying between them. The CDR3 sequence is CAIRDRNTEAFF. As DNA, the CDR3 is TGTGCCATCAGAGACAGGAACACTGAAGCTTTCTTT.

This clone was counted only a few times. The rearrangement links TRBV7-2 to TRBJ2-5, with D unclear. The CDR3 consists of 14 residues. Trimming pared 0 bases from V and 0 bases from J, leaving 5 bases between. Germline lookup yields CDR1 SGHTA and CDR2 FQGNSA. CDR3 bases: TGTGCCAGCAGCTTAGCCTTCCACCAAGAGACCCAGTACTTC. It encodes CASSLAFHQETQYF.